This T cell receptor beta chain came from a study of shared clonotypes between healthy human individuals. Germline CDR1 reads LGHNA; CDR2 reads YNFKEQ. V gave up 0 bases and J gave up 4 bases, with 7 bases separating them. This CDR3 spans 13 amino acids. On this clone: Other DNA sequences in this specimen translate into the identical CDR3.

The naive CD8 subset, CD45RO-negative cells positively selected for CCR7, excluded terminally differentiated effector memory CD45RA+ cells. Healthy HIV-negative adults with no recent acute infections or vaccinations were recruited as donors. Everyone who donated was a Caucasian adult who lived in Nashville, Tennessee. Sequencing was performed with immunoSEQ multiplex PCR; in TCRdb, only in-frame clones are kept and a portion is missing. This table has over 2 million clones, approximately 94% appearing once. J is TRBJ2-7 and V is TRBV4-2; no clear D. This TCR derives from a man aged 18 to 29 in good health. The specimen was naive CD8+ T cells sorted from blood. CDR3 sequence reads: CASSQDLSYEQYF. In nucleotides, the CDR3 is TGTGCCAGCAGCCAAGATCTAAGTTACGAGCAGTACTTC.